This passage covers 2 T cell receptor beta chains from one sample sequenced in a study of T cell changes during pregnancy in multiple sclerosis. Here immunoSEQ multiplex PCR was the method, and the copy in TCRdb shows in-frame clones only, minus some. The profile shows approximately 37,000 clones, approximately 94% of them singletons. This specimen was peripheral blood, taken in the third trimester of pregnancy. The receptor set was obtained from a female donor with multiple sclerosis, enrolled in a pregnancy study.

V usage is TRBV28 and J usage is TRBJ1-2, with 12 bases lining up with TRBD1. Germline-derived CDR1 and CDR2 are MDHEN and SYDVKM. There are 16 residues in the CDR3. The J segment lost 2 bases and the V segment lost 6 bases, leaving 7 bases of the junction unmatched. CDR3 residues: CASRMGQGALNYGYTF. CDR3 DNA: TGTGCCAGCAGAATGGGACAGGGGGCGTTAAACTATGGCTACACCTTC.

The chain is built from TRBV9 and TRBJ1-2, with D tentatively TRBD1 (6 bases). CDR3 length equals 18 residues. Trimming shortened V by 3 bases and J by 0 bases, and 21 bases separated the two germline ends. Germline CDR1 SGDLS, CDR2 YYNGEE. DNA of the CDR3: TGTGCCAGCAGCGCATCCCCTACGGGACAATATCCTAACTATGGCTACACCTTC. Translating it yields CASSASPTGQYPNYGYTF.